The present T cell receptor (beta chain) was sequenced within a study of T cell repertoires in cytomegalovirus infection. About the research overall: HLA-C-restricted CMV epitopes, recently identified, and well-studied HLA-B-restricted ones were used by the study. Public TCR beta signature analysis indicated the presence of both CMV infection and matching HLA type. Study conclusions and caveats: Carriage of CMV together with the relevant HLA was identifiable through cumulative public TCR beta family frequency. HLA-C-restricted CMV-specific TCR beta clonotypes were dominant in the ex vivo response.

TCRdb called the reads again in MiXCR, with one record for every CDR3 protein. The sample lists about a million distinct CDR3 sequences, around 30% seen once, with more than 12% in the top ten. This clonotype was seen a few times. Its specificity is unknown. The V gene's germline CDR1 is LNHDA and CDR2 SQIVND (reference sequence). V dropped 3 bases and J dropped 4 bases, with 16 bases sitting between them. This CDR3 has 16 amino acids. The material was cultured CD8+ T cells from PBMCs, obtained from culture after CMV antigen stimulation. This clonotype was sampled from a human donor in good health (CMV status not recorded). Some clones in this sample may be carry-over from other donors' samples. V gene TRBV19 combines with J gene TRBJ1-5; a possible D gene is TRBD1 (6 bases). The DNA for the CDR3 is TGTGCCAGTAGTATCCAGCACAGGGAAAGGAATCAGCCCCAGCATTTT. Translating gives CASSIQHRERNQPQHF.